These 22 T cell receptor beta chains share one sample of origin, sequenced in a study of T cells in narcolepsy. Sequencing used immunoSEQ multiplex PCR; TCRdb keeps in-frame clones, though not all of them. The sample shows approximately 25,000 clones, around 84% of them seen only once. Sequencing used memory (CD45RA-) CD4+ T cells from blood. Every receptor here comes from a human donor in good health.

V is TRBV7-2 and J is TRBJ2-6; 12 bases are shared with TRBD2. The junction had 6 bases not matched to a gene; V was cut back by 6 bases and J by 0 bases. This CDR3 spans 18 amino acids. Looked up from germline, CDR1 is SGHTA and CDR2 is FQGNSA. CDR3 bases: TGTGCCAGCAGTCGACCACTAGCGGGAGGCTCTGGGGCCAACGTCCTGACTTTC. It codes for CASSRPLAGGSGANVLTF.

This rearrangement joins TRBV18 to TRBJ1-5; D is uncertain. Germline V lookup: CDR1 KGHSH, CDR2 LQKENI. V lost 2 bases and J 3 bases, leaving 5 bases between the germline ends. This CDR3 spans 13 amino acids. The CDR3 DNA follows: TGTGCCAGCTCACCAGGCGCCAATCAGCCCCAGCATTTT. It specifies CASSPGANQPQHF.

The V gene is TRBV5-6, the J gene TRBJ1-2, with 7 bases fitting TRBD1. The CDR3 covers 17 residues. V was pared by 3 bases and J by 7 bases, with 18 bases of the junction left unmatched. The germline CDR1 and CDR2 sequences are SGHDT and YYEEEE. DNA of the CDR3: TGTGCCAGCAGCTCCCGGATAGGGGCAACAGGGGAACGTGGCTACACCTTC. It codes for CASSSRIGATGERGYTF. Full variable domain (rest looked up from reference TRBV5-6 and TRBJ1-2): DAGVTQSPTHLIKTRGQQVTLRCSPKSGHDTVSWYQQALGQGPQFIFQYYEEEERQRGNFPDRFSGHQFPNYSSELNVNALLLGDSALYLCASSSRIGATGERGYTFGSGTRLTVV.

The chain employs TRBV29-1 and TRBJ2-7; 9 bases are shared with TRBD2. The CDR3 runs to 12 residues. Germline loops: CDR1 SQVTM, CDR2 ANQGSEA. Losses at the gene ends were 5 bases for V and 4 bases for J; bases not matched to a gene: 3. DNA of the CDR3: TGCAGCGTTCTCCTAGCGGGGTACGAGCAGTACTTC. Translation gives CSVLLAGYEQYF.

CDR3: CASSTRGQLIGYTF. CDR3 in DNA: TGTGCCAGCAGCACTCGGGGGCAGCTTATAGGCTACACCTTC. The chain employs TRBV5-6 and TRBJ1-2; D is perhaps TRBD1 (6 bases). The V gene's germline CDR1 is SGHDT and CDR2 YYEEEE. V shed 4 bases and J shed 8 bases, with 18 bases lying between them. The CDR3 has 14 residues.

The chain carries TRBV5-1 and TRBJ1-1, with D unresolved. Germline CDR1 and CDR2: SGHRS and YFSETQ. The V and J ends lost 2 bases and 1 base respectively, with 9 bases between them. The CDR3 length is 14 residues. The DNA for the CDR3 is TGCGCCAGCAGCTTTAGACCCTCGAACACTGAAGCTTTCTTT. Residues: CASSFRPSNTEAFF.

The rearrangement uses TRBV2 and TRBJ1-2; D is possibly TRBD1 (6 bases). The CDR3 is 15 amino acids. Germline lookup yields CDR1 SNHLY and CDR2 FYNNEI. The V end lost 7 bases, the J end lost 0 bases, and 15 bases lay between the germline ends. The CDR3 DNA follows: TGTGCCAGCACCCCCGAAGGGACAACTAACTATGGCTACACCTTC. Its protein is CASTPEGTTNYGYTF.

This chain connects TRBV6-6 to TRBJ1-2, with D unclear. The length of the CDR3 is 16 residues. Germline assignment: CDR1 MNHNY and CDR2 SVGAGI (reference sequence). V lost 6 bases and J lost 4, with 21 bases in between. The chain's CDR3 is CASSLKEGRSGYGYTF. In DNA, the CDR3 is TGTGCCAGCAGCCTCAAGGAAGGAAGGTCGGGCTATGGCTACACCTTC.

This clone was observed once. This chain joins TRBV9 and TRBJ2-7; 9 bases map to TRBD1. The CDR3 extends over 14 amino acids. Germline-derived CDR1 and CDR2 are SGDLS and YYNGEE. Unmatched junction bases numbered 4, after V lost 0 bases and J lost 6 bases. The CDR3 loop reads CASSVEGTGFEQYF. For the CDR3, the DNA is TGTGCCAGCAGCGTAGAAGGGACAGGGTTCGAGCAGTACTTC.

The chain uses TRBV28 and TRBJ2-7; 8 nucleotides agree with TRBD1. Looked up from germline, CDR1 is MDHEN and CDR2 is SYDVKM. The CDR3 is made up of 11 amino acids. V gave up 8 bases and J gave up 6 bases; unmatched junction bases: 3. CDR3 amino acids: CASQGAGEQYF. CDR3 coding DNA: TGTGCCAGCCAGGGGGCTGGCGAGCAGTACTTC.

The chain is built from TRBV5-6 and TRBJ2-3; 12 bases line up with TRBD2. V was pared by 0 bases and J by 2 bases, with 4 bases of the junction left unmatched. Germline CDR1 reads SGHDT; CDR2 reads YYEEEE. CDR3 length equals 17 residues. The CDR3, as DNA: TGTGCCAGCAGCTTGGCAACTAGCGGGGGGTTCACAGATACGCAGTATTTT. Translating it yields CASSLATSGGFTDTQYF. The full variable domain, with the rest looked up from reference TRBV5-6 and TRBJ2-3, is DAGVTQSPTHLIKTRGQQVTLRCSPKSGHDTVSWYQQALGQGPQFIFQYYEEEERQRGNFPDRFSGHQFPNYSSELNVNALLLGDSALYLCASSLATSGGFTDTQYFGPGTRLTVL.

The rearrangement joins TRBV13 to TRBJ2-7; the D gene is possibly TRBD1 (5 bases). TRBJ2-1 matches the DNA end more closely, so the J call is doubtful. The CDR3 sequence is 20 residues long. The germline CDR1 and CDR2 sequences are PRHDT and FYEKMQ (reference sequence). This CDR3 is CASSLYSRMAGKSSYNEQFF. CDR3 nucleotides: TGTGCCAGCAGCTTATACTCGAGGATGGCAGGGAAAAGCTCCTACAATGAGCAGTTCTTC.

The chain recombines TRBV7-6 with TRBJ1-2; D not certain. V dropped 0 bases and J dropped 4 bases, with 3 bases sitting between them. The germline gives CDR1 SGHVS, CDR2 FNYEAQ. The CDR3 has 12 amino acids. The CDR3 nucleotides read TGTGCCAGCAGCTTAGCGGGCTATGGCTACACCTTC. Its translation is CASSLAGYGYTF.

This sequence joins TRBV7-6 and TRBJ1-3; no clear D gene. The CDR3 loop spans 14 amino acids. Germline-derived CDR1 and CDR2 are SGHVS and FNYEAQ. Trimming stripped 5 bases from V and 0 bases from J, with 8 bases between. The CDR3 bases are TGTGCCAGCAGCCCCTTCGACTCTGGAAACACCATATATTTT. It codes for CASSPFDSGNTIYF.

Regarding this clone: This sample includes further DNA sequences coding for the same CDR3. The V and J genes are TRBV5-1 and TRBJ1-3; the D gene is possibly TRBD1 (6 bases). This CDR3 has 16 residues. Germline V lookup: CDR1 SGHRS, CDR2 YFSETQ. Trimming shortened V by 0 bases and J by 0 bases, and 10 bases separated the two germline ends. As DNA, the CDR3 is TGCGCCAGCAGCTTGGCCGCGGGGGCCTCTGGAAACACCATATATTTT. Its translation: CASSLAAGASGNTIYF. The variable domain in full, with the rest retrieved from reference TRBV5-1 and TRBJ1-3, is KAGVTQTPRYLIKTRGQQVTLSCSPISGHRSVSWYQQTPGQGLQFLFEYFSETQRNKGNFPGRFSGRQFSNSRSEMNVSTLELGDSALYLCASSLAAGASGNTIYFGEGSWLTVV.

V and J are TRBV6-6 and TRBJ2-7, with TRBD1 identical over 9 bases. From germline, CDR1 is MNHNY and CDR2 SVGAGI (reference sequence). This CDR3 comprises 14 residues. Trimming at V came to 8 bases and at J to 3 bases, leaving 8 bases not matched to a gene. The CDR3 protein is CASRTLGQGYEQYF. The CDR3 region has the DNA TGTGCCAGCCGCACCCTGGGACAGGGCTACGAGCAGTACTTC.

The genes are TRBV6-5 and TRBJ2-5; D tentatively fits TRBD1 or TRBD2 (5 bases each). V was cut by 6 bases and J by 5 bases, with 10 bases left in between. The CDR3 spans 12 residues. CDR1 is MNHEY, CDR2 SVGAGI, per germline. The CDR3 reads CASRRGAETQYF. CDR3 bases: TGTGCCAGCAGGAGGGGCGCGGAGACCCAGTACTTC.

To note about this clone: The same CDR3 is also encoded by other DNA sequences in this sample. The chain couples TRBV18 to TRBJ1-1; TRBD1 matches at 8 bases. This CDR3 contains 17 residues. Germline loops: CDR1 KGHSH, CDR2 LQKENI. After removal of 1 base from V and 1 base from J, the junction contained 8 bases not matched to a gene. For the CDR3, the DNA is TGTGCCAGCTCACCACAGGAGGTTCAGGGGGCGAACACTGAAGCTTTCTTT. It specifies CASSPQEVQGANTEAFF.

The CDR3 DNA reads TGTGCCAGCAGGGACAGGGCCTCTAATCAGCCCCAGCATTTT. Translated: CASRDRASNQPQHF. This chain uses TRBV27 with TRBJ1-5; 8 positions agree with TRBD1. The CDR3 is made up of 14 amino acids. Trimming removed 6 bases from V and 4 bases from J; junction bases left unmatched: 5. CDR1 and CDR2 (germline): MNHEY, SMNVEV (reference sequence).

The V gene is TRBV7-8, the J gene TRBJ1-2; possibly TRBD1 for D (5 bases). In germline, CDR1 is SGHVS, CDR2 FQNEAQ. The CDR3 sequence is 17 residues long. Trimming took 2 bases from V and 1 from J, leaving 17 bases between them. The CDR3 reads CASSLNSGTVNNYGYTF. The DNA for the CDR3 is TGTGCCAGCAGCTTAAATTCCGGGACGGTGAATAACTATGGCTACACCTTC.

The gene calls are TRBV6-6 and TRBJ2-5; D might be TRBD2 (5 bases). This CDR3 is 14 amino acids long. CDR1 and CDR2 (germline): MNHNY, SVGAGI (reference sequence). The germline V and J ends were trimmed by 2 bases and 1 base, with 8 bases remaining between them. CDR3 sequence reads: CASSYDRGQETQYF. The CDR3 DNA follows: TGTGCCAGCAGTTACGATCGGGGCCAAGAGACCCAGTACTTC.

The rearrangement links TRBV5-4 to TRBJ1-1; TRBD1 matches at 10 bases. Germline loops: CDR1 SGHNT, CDR2 YYREEE (reference sequence). The length of the CDR3 is 15 residues. With 3 bases clipped from V and 0 bases from J, the junction kept 2 bases outside the gene matches. The CDR3 reads CASSSGTGVNTEAFF. In DNA form, the CDR3 reads TGTGCCAGCAGCTCCGGGACAGGGGTGAACACTGAAGCTTTCTTT.